The 27 T cell receptor beta chains presented below share a single source sample, sequenced in a study of blood T cell repertoires in COVID-19. TCRdb's table, derived via immunoSEQ multiplex PCR, lists solely in-frame clones and lacks some. The table includes around 220,000 clones, around 89% detected once. Material: PBMCs or T cells enriched from blood (not recorded which). Receptors were obtained from a man aged 25 to 40 who had been exposed to COVID-19.

The V gene is TRBV12-3 or TRBV12-4, the J gene TRBJ2-5, with D perhaps TRBD2 (5 bases). This CDR3 has 11 amino acids. V gave up 6 bases and J gave up 5 bases, with 7 bases separating them. In DNA form, the CDR3 reads TGTGCCAGCAGCCGGGGTGAGACCCAGTACTTC. It encodes CASSRGETQYF.

The rearrangement uses TRBV5-5 and TRBJ1-4; maybe TRBD1 (6 bases). Germline V CDR1 and CDR2: SGHKS, YYEKEE (reference sequence). This CDR3 has 14 amino acids. Trimming left V 3 bases short and J 7 bases short, with 13 bases between. The CDR3 loop is CASSSDPRGEKLFF. The CDR3 bases are TGTGCCAGCAGCTCGGACCCCAGGGGTGAAAAACTGTTTTTT.

The V and J genes are TRBV7-6 and TRBJ2-7, with TRBD2 matching 9 bases. CDR1 is SGHVS, CDR2 FNYEAQ, per germline. V lost 3 bases, J lost 4 bases, and 7 bases stayed unmatched. The CDR3 length is 15 residues. The CDR3 loop is CASSFGGGAGYEQYF. In DNA form, the CDR3 reads TGTGCCAGCAGCTTCGGCGGGGGGGCCGGATACGAGCAGTACTTC.

This chain connects TRBV4-1 to TRBJ2-1; 10 bases agree with TRBD2. The V and J ends lost 5 bases and 4 bases, in that order; junction bases with no gene match: 5. The CDR3 loop spans 15 amino acids. The germline gives CDR1 MGHRA, CDR2 YSYEKL. The CDR3 spells CASSERGGGYNEQFF. As DNA, the CDR3 is TGCGCCAGCAGCGAGCGGGGGGGCGGATACAATGAGCAGTTCTTC.

The CDR3 nucleotides are TGTGCCAGCAGTCAGGACAGGGTCACCCCGTTCCTCTATGGCTACACCTTC. Protein product: CASSQDRVTPFLYGYTF. The chain carries TRBV2 and TRBJ1-2, with 8 bases identical to TRBD1. With 5 bases clipped from V and 4 bases from J, the junction kept 15 bases outside the gene matches. Looked up from germline, CDR1 is SNHLY and CDR2 is FYNNEI. The CDR3 covers 17 residues.

This clone was found once. The chain couples TRBV19 to TRBJ1-2; 7 bases map to TRBD1. This CDR3 region has 14 residues. CDR1 and CDR2 (germline): LNHDA, SQIVND (reference sequence). The junction had 8 bases not matched to a gene; V was cut back by 6 bases and J by 4 bases. The CDR3 DNA follows: TGTGCCAGTAGCACAGAGGGACAGAGCTATGGCTACACCTTC. Amino acid sequence: CASSTEGQSYGYTF. The full variable domain, its missing parts supplied by reference TRBV19 and TRBJ1-2, is DGGITQSPKYLFRKEGQNVTLSCEQNLNHDAMYWYRQDPGQGLRLIYYSQIVNDFQKGDIAEGYSVSREKKESFPLTVTSAQKNPTAFYLCASSTEGQSYGYTFGSGTRLTVV.

The rearrangement links TRBV12-3 or TRBV12-4 to TRBJ1-1, with D hard to call. V lost 6 bases and J 7 bases, leaving 15 bases between the germline ends. The CDR3 sequence is 13 residues long. CDR3 loop: CASRPQIGGEAFF. DNA of the CDR3: TGTGCCAGCAGGCCCCAAATTGGCGGTGAAGCTTTCTTT.

The chain joins TRBV5-1 to TRBJ1-2, with D possibly matching TRBD1 (6 bases). The CDR3 spans 15 residues. The V gene lost 4 bases and the J gene lost 4 bases, with 17 bases spanning the gap. Looked up from germline, CDR1 is SGHRS and CDR2 is YFSETQ. The DNA for the CDR3 is TGCGCCAGCAGCCTCAGGAAGGGGGTTCTCTATGGCTACACCTTC. Protein sequence: CASSLRKGVLYGYTF.

The V call is TRBV12-5, the J call TRBJ1-5; D is perhaps TRBD1 (6 bases). V was trimmed by 1 base and J by 5 bases, leaving 12 bases between them. Germline loops: CDR1 LGHNT, CDR2 FRNRAP. The CDR3 consists of 15 residues. The CDR3 sequence: CASGLGYRVDQPQHF. The DNA for the CDR3 is TGTGCTAGTGGTTTGGGATACAGGGTGGATCAGCCCCAGCATTTT.

The CDR3 is CASSFGQNSPLHF. DNA for the CDR3: TGTGCCAGCAGTTTCGGACAGAATTCACCCCTCCACTTT. The V gene is TRBV12-3 or TRBV12-4, the J gene TRBJ1-6, with a weak D call TRBD1 (6 bases). V was trimmed by 3 bases and J by 7 bases, leaving 7 bases between them. This CDR3 comprises 13 residues.

This CDR3 is CASSKPTQGATNEKLFF. CDR3 sequence (DNA): TGTGCCAGTAGTAAGCCCACACAGGGGGCTACTAATGAAAAACTGTTTTTT. The chain has TRBV19 and TRBJ1-4, with 9 bases fitting TRBD1. This CDR3 spans 17 amino acids. Germline V lookup: CDR1 LNHDA, CDR2 SQIVND (reference sequence). Trimming cost V 4 bases and J 2 bases; bases outside gene matches: 8.

Here the CDR3 DNA reads TGTGCCTGGAGTGCGAACAGGGCCGTCCACTTT. Translating gives CAWSANRAVHF. The chain combines TRBV30 with TRBJ1-6, with D possibly matching TRBD1 (6 bases). This CDR3 is built from 11 residues. Germline V gene sequence: CDR1 GTSNPN, CDR2 SVGIG (reference sequence). Trimming removed 1 base from V and 17 bases from J, with 12 bases in between. Full variable domain (remainder filled in from reference TRBV30 and TRBJ1-6): SQTIHQWPATLVQPVGSPLSLECTVEGTSNPNLYWYRQAAGRGLQLLFYSVGIGQISSEVPQNLSASRPQDRQFILSSKKLLLSDSGFYLCAWSANRAVHFGNGTRLTVT.

The chain has TRBV11-2 and TRBJ1-4; D unclear. Germline CDR1 SGHAT, CDR2 FQNNGV. V lost 2 bases to trimming and J lost 7 bases, with 5 bases between them. The CDR3 has 12 residues. In DNA, the CDR3 is TGTGCCAGCAGCTTAACAATTGAAAAACTGTTTTTT. The encoded protein is CASSLTIEKLFF. Full variable domain (outside the CDR3, taken from reference TRBV11-2 and TRBJ1-4): EAGVAQSPRYKIIEKRQSVAFWCNPISGHATLYWYQQILGQGPKLLIQFQNNGVVDDSQLPKDRFSAERLKGVDSTLKIQPAKLEDSAVYLCASSLTIEKLFFGSGTQLSVL.

The genes are TRBV11-2 and TRBJ2-2; D remains unclear. The V and J ends lost 1 base and 0 bases respectively, with 6 bases between them. CDR1 is SGHAT and CDR2 is FQNNGV in the germline V gene. This CDR3 is built from 15 residues. The CDR3 bases are TGTGCCAGCAGCTTAGCCCCCGCGAACACCGGGGAGCTGTTTTTT. Its translation is CASSLAPANTGELFF.

Notes on this clone: Other DNA sequences in the same sample also yield this CDR3. The chain combines TRBV7-3 with TRBJ2-4; TRBD1 aligns across 8 bases. CDR1 is SGHTA, CDR2 FQGTGA, per germline. CDR3 size: 13 residues. The junction had 2 bases not matched to a gene; V was cut back by 4 bases and J by 6 bases. CDR3 sequence reads: CASSSGQGNIQYF. For the CDR3, the DNA is TGTGCCAGCAGCTCCGGACAGGGAAACATTCAGTACTTC.

About this clone: One end of the junction fails to match germline, which may point to a read error. The chain carries TRBV15 and TRBJ1-5, with TRBD1 matching 11 bases. CDR1 and CDR2 (germline): LNHNV, YYDKDF (reference sequence). The CDR3 sequence is 15 residues long. The CDR3 DNA reads TGTGCCACCAGAAGAGGACAGGGGGCCAGACAGCCCCAGCATTTT. This encodes CATRRGQGARQPQHF.

This clone was seen once. V usage is TRBV27 and J usage is TRBJ2-3; unclear D gene. The germline V gene has CDR1 MNHEY and CDR2 SMNVEV (reference sequence). V was shortened by 8 bases and J by 5 bases, with 17 bases between the two germline ends. CDR3 size: 14 residues. The DNA for the CDR3 is TGTGCCAGCCACAAACGCGGTTATGAAGATACGCAGTATTTT. Amino acid sequence: CASHKRGYEDTQYF.

The genes are TRBV9 and TRBJ2-5; TRBD2 agrees at 8 bases. The length of the CDR3 is 16 residues. The V gene's germline CDR1 is SGDLS and CDR2 YYNGEE. V lost 4 bases, J lost 5 bases, and 13 bases stayed unmatched. This chain's CDR3 is CASSPRVSGVIETQYF. The CDR3, as DNA: TGTGCCAGCAGCCCTCGCGTTAGCGGGGTCATCGAGACCCAGTACTTC.

The chain uses TRBV19 and TRBJ2-5, with D possibly matching TRBD2 (6 bases). The CDR3 runs to 15 residues. Germline V gene data show CDR1 as LNHDA and CDR2 as SQIVND (reference sequence). V was clipped by 4 bases and J by 1 base, with 13 bases between them. The CDR3 reads CASSNGGAPQETQYF. CDR3 nucleotides: TGTGCCAGTAGTAATGGCGGGGCGCCCCAAGAGACCCAGTACTTC.

The chain combines TRBV6-6 with TRBJ1-4; 7 bases align to TRBD1. V trimming: 6 bases; J trimming: 8 bases; junction bases outside the gene matches: 9. The CDR3 totals 14 residues. Looked up from germline, CDR1 is MNHNY and CDR2 is SVGAGI (reference sequence). The CDR3 DNA is TGTGCCAGCAGGTACGGACAGGTGTACGAAAAACTGTTTTTT. This codes for CASRYGQVYEKLFF.

This clone was seen only once. This chain links TRBV5-1 with TRBJ2-7, with 8 positions matching TRBD1. Germline CDR1 reads SGHRS; CDR2 reads YFSETQ. With 4 bases clipped from V and 5 bases from J, the junction kept 5 bases outside the gene matches. There are 13 residues in the CDR3. The CDR3 spells CASSPRTGNEQYF. CDR3 nucleotides: TGCGCCAGCAGCCCAAGGACAGGGAACGAGCAGTACTTC.

This chain links TRBV5-6 with TRBJ2-2, with D uncertain. The CDR3 extends over 13 amino acids. Germline CDR1 SGHDT, CDR2 YYEEEE. Deletions cut 0 bases from V and 5 bases from J, with 5 bases between. The CDR3 bases are TGTGCCAGCAGCTTGGCAGTGACCGGGGAGCTGTTTTTT. It codes for CASSLAVTGELFF.

This sequence joins TRBV29-1 and TRBJ2-2; D may be TRBD1 (5 bases). Per germline, CDR1 SQVTM and CDR2 ANQGSEA. Deletions cut 6 bases from V and 5 bases from J, with 13 bases between. CDR3 length: 13 amino acids. This CDR3 is CSVGSAGTGELFF. CDR3 coding DNA: TGCAGCGTCGGGTCTGCAGGGACCGGGGAGCTGTTTTTT.

This clone came up once. At the DNA level, this CDR3 is encoded by other sequences in the same sample as well. This chain links TRBV5-4 with TRBJ1-1, with D perhaps TRBD1 (6 bases). The germline gives CDR1 SGHNT, CDR2 YYREEE (reference sequence). Deletions cut 5 bases from V and 3 bases from J, with 11 bases between. This CDR3 spans 13 amino acids. This CDR3 reads CASSSSGDTEAFF. The CDR3, as DNA: TGTGCCAGCAGTTCCTCAGGGGACACTGAAGCTTTCTTT.

The rearrangement links TRBV10-3 to TRBJ2-7; D is unclear. CDR1 and CDR2 from the germline V gene are ENHRY and SYGVKD. Trimming stripped 3 bases from V and 2 bases from J, with 5 bases between. The CDR3 runs 12 residues. The CDR3 bases are TGTGCCATCAGTGACCTAGCCTACGAGCAGTACTTC. Its translation is CAISDLAYEQYF.

The chain recombines TRBV19 with TRBJ1-1; perhaps TRBD1 as D (6 bases). Germline CDR1 and CDR2: LNHDA and SQIVND (reference sequence). The CDR3 length is 13 residues. V lost 5 bases, J lost 5 bases, and 12 bases lay in between. DNA for the CDR3: TGTGCCAGTAGTCAGGGGCAGCGGACTGAAGCTTTCTTT. Its translation is CASSQGQRTEAFF.

This clone was recorded once. The chain links TRBV2 to TRBJ1-5, with D tentatively TRBD1 (6 bases). The CDR3 spans 14 residues. V was pared by 5 bases and J by 5 bases, with 13 bases between. From germline, CDR1 is SNHLY and CDR2 FYNNEI. This CDR3 reads CASSPGQAYQPQHF. DNA for the CDR3: TGTGCCAGCAGTCCGGGACAAGCCTATCAGCCCCAGCATTTT.